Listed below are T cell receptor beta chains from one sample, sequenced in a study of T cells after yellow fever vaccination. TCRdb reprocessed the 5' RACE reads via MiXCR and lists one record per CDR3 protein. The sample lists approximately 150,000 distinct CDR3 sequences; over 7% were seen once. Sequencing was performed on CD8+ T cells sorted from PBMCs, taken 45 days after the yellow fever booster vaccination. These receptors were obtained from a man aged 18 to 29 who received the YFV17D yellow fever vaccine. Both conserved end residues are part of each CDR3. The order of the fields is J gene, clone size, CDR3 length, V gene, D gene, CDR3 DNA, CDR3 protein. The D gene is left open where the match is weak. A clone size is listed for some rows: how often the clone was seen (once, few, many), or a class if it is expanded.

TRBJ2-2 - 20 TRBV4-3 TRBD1 TGCGCCAGCAGCCATACCCCTTCTTGGGACAGGGGTCCGGGCACCGGGGAGCTGTTTTTT CASSHTPSWDRGPGTGELFF
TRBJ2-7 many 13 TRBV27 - TGTGCCAGCAGGAGGACACCCTCCTACGAGCAGTACTTC CASRRTPSYEQYF
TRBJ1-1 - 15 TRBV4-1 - TGCGCCAGCAGCCAAGATTTACGAGGGCACACTGAAGCTTTCTTT CASSQDLRGHTEAFF
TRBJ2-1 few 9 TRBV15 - TGTGCCACGGGACAAGAGCAGTTCTTC CATGQEQFF
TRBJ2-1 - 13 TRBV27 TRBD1 TGTGCCAGCAGTTTAGGGACAGGGCGTATATTGCTCTTC CASSLGTGRILLF
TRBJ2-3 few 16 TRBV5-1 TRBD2 TGCGCCAGCAGATCGACTAGCGGGGGCCCCACAGATACGCAGTATTTT CASRSTSGGPTDTQYF
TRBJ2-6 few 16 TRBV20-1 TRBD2 TGCAGTGCTACGAGCGGGGGACCCTCTGGGGCCAACGTCCTGACTTTC CSATSGGPSGANVLTF
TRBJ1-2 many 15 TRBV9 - TGTGCCAGCAGCGTAGCTACGGCAGGGAACTATGGCTACACCTTC CASSVATAGNYGYTF
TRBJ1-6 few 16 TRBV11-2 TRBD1 TGTGCCAGCAGCGTACAACACAGGGGTCCTAATTCACCCCTCCACTTT CASSVQHRGPNSPLHF
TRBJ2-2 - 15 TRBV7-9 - TGTGCCAGCAGCTTAGCGCCGGCAGTTGCCGGGGAGCTGTTTTTT CASSLAPAVAGELFF
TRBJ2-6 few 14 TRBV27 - TGTGCCAGCACCTCGGGCTCTGGGGCCAACGTCCTGACTTTC CASTSGSGANVLTF
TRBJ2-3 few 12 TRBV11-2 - TGTGCCAGCAGCTTCCGCCCAGATACGCAGTATTTT CASSFRPDTQYF
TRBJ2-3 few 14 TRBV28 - TGTGCCAGCAGCCCCACAGGGGAGGCAGATACGCAGTATTTT CASSPTGEADTQYF
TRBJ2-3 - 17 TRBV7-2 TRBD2 TGTGCCAGCAGCCCAACGGGACTAGCGCTCGGCACAGATACGCAGTATTTT CASSPTGLALGTDTQYF
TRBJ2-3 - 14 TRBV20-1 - TGCAGTGCTTCTTCCCGGGGGCCCACAGATACGCAGTATTTT CSASSRGPTDTQYF
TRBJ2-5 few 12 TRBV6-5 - TGTGCCAGCAAGGGGGATGTAGGGACCCAGTACTTC CASKGDVGTQYF
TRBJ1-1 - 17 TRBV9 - TGTGCCAGCAGCGTAGTCCAGGGAAGGGATATGAACACTGAAGCTTTCTTT CASSVVQGRDMNTEAFF
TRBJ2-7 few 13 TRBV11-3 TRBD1 TGTGCCAGCAGCCCCGGGACAGAGTACGAGCAGTACTTC CASSPGTEYEQYF
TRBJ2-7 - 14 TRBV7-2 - TGTGCCAGCAGCTTAGCGTTGGGGTTTTACGAGCAGTACTTC CASSLALGFYEQYF
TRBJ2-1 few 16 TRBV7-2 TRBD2 TGTGCCAGCAGCCTTGGACTAGGCGAGGTTTATGGTGAGCAGTTCTTC CASSLGLGEVYGEQFF
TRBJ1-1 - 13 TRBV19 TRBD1 TGTGCCAGTAGTACAGGGGGCGGCACTGAAGCTTTCTTT CASSTGGGTEAFF
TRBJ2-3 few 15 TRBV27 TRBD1 TGTGCCAGCAGTCCGGACAGGGGGCGGGGGGATACGCAGTATTTT CASSPDRGRGDTQYF
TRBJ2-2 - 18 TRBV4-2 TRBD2 TGTGCCAGCAGCCAAGATTTAAGGCGGGGGGGCGTCACCGGGGAGCTGTTTTTT CASSQDLRRGGVTGELFF
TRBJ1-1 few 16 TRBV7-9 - TGTGCCAGCAGCTTTCGGGTCGGGGGGCGAAGGACTGAAGCTTTCTTT CASSFRVGGRRTEAFF
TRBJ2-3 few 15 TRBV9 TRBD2 TGTGCCAGCAGCCCCTCGGGGGGGCCCGGAGATACGCAGTATTTT CASSPSGGPGDTQYF
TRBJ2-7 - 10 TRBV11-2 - TGTGGCGTGGGGTCCCACGAGCAGTACTTC CGVGSHEQYF
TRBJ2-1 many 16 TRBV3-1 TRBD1 TGTGCCAGCAGCCAAACCCTGACAGGGGATCATGATGAGCAGTTCTTC CASSQTLTGDHDEQFF
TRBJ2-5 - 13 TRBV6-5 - TGTGCCAGCAGTTGGGACAGCGGGGAGACCCAGTACTTC CASSWDSGETQYF
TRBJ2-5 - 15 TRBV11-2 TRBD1 TGTGCCAGCTGCGGGACAGGGGTCCGCGACGAGACCCAGTACTTC CASCGTGVRDETQYF
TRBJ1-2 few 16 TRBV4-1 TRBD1 TGCGCCAGCAGCCAACCCTGGGACAGCTCATATTATGGCTACACCTTC CASSQPWDSSYYGYTF
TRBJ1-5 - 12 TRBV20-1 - TGCAGTGCTAGTGGCGAGAATCAGCCCCAGCATTTT CSASGENQPQHF
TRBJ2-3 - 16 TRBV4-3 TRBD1 TGCGCCAGCAGCCAGGCAAACAGGGGGCGCACAGATACGCAGTATTTT CASSQANRGRTDTQYF